This is a list of T cell receptor beta chains from one sample in a study of cytomegalovirus exposure and HLA in healthy donors. Sequencing used immunoSEQ multiplex PCR; TCRdb keeps in-frame clones, though not all of them. The top ten clones hold roughly 2% of a sample with around 150,000 clones, about 75% of them seen once. Sequenced input: PBMCs. Receptors were obtained from a female donor in good health and CMV-seronegative. Each CDR3 is given with its conserved first and last residue.

>TRBV7-2
CASGLNSGNTGELFF
>TRBV7-9
CASSFAGNADTQYF
>TRBV7-6
CASSKTGITGVAEQFF
>TRBV30
CAWSVSREDTIYF
>TRBV18
CASSPTGQETQYF
>TRBV30
CAWTEDRSIPIHEDTIIDEQFF
>TRBV30
CAWSDKGGTDTQYF
>TRBV6-6
CASSTGGRGSHGYTF
>TRBV18
CASSPPGEGSYGYTF
>TRBV5-8
CASSLGGSGNTIYF
>TRBV10-1
CASSDRTGAPMGEAFF
>TRBV4-2
CASSQGRVSYEQYF
>TRBV27
CASSWAMGGVYNEQFF
>TRBV5-1
CASSFGGSSYEQYF
>TRBV7-7
CASSQTGSTGELFF
>TRBV2
CASGGYTGELFF
>TRBV5-1
CASSLAGGSYEQYF
>TRBV30
CAWRVLGQANTEAFF
>TRBV7-7
CASSLGQGGSQYF
>TRBV7-3
CASSLTGGMGADTQYF
>TRBV30
CAWSVGLWGERDKNIQYF
>TRBV6-6
CASSTAAGGDTQYF
>TRBV9
CASSPWGSGGQETQYF
>TRBV5-1
CASSPRQVSNYGYTF
>TRBV6-6
CASSYSTGATPEAFF
>TRBV11-2
CASSLEPGGHYEQYF
>TRBV11-2
CASSLGQIYEQYF
>TRBV7-2
CATQPGRNEQFF
>TRBV7-5
CVRSSAREGRDEQFF
>TRBV27
CASRPTRGGDRNTIYF